Presented here are 2 T cell receptor beta chains from one specimen sequenced in a study of T cell repertoires in cytomegalovirus infection. TCRdb re-called the reads through MiXCR, storing one row per CDR3 protein. The top ten clones hold around 15% of a sample with approximately 1,000,000 distinct CDR3 sequences, approximately 31% of them seen once. These receptors have no known antigen. Sequences were derived from cultured CD8+ T cells from PBMCs, sampled from culture after CMV antigen stimulation. Every receptor here comes from a human donor in good health (CMV status not recorded). Some clones in this sample may be carry-over from other donors' samples.

The genes are TRBV20-1 and TRBJ1-1, with TRBD1 as a possible D gene (5 bases). This CDR3 comprises 12 residues. V dropped 8 bases and J dropped 8 bases, with 18 bases sitting between them. Germline values: CDR1 DFQATT, CDR2 SNEGSKA (reference sequence). CDR3: CSSSHRYREAFF. CDR3 nucleotides: TGCAGTTCCTCCCACAGGTACAGGGAAGCTTTCTTT.

V is TRBV5-6 and J is TRBJ1-1; D may be TRBD1 (5 bases). Between the trimmed V and J ends, which lost 4 bases and 5 bases, there was a span of 12 bases. This CDR3 is 13 amino acids long. Germline V lookup: CDR1 SGHDT, CDR2 YYEEEE. The CDR3 loop is CASSPGSVTEAFF. The DNA for the CDR3 is TGTGCCAGCAGCCCAGGGAGTGTTACTGAAGCTTTCTTT. The full variable domain, completed using reference TRBV5-6 and TRBJ1-1, is DAGVTQSPTHLIKTRGQQVTLRCSPKSGHDTVSWYQQALGQGPQFIFQYYEEEERQRGNFPDRFSGHQFPNYSSELNVNALLLGDSALYLCASSPGSVTEAFFGQGTRLTVV.